Listed here is a single T cell receptor beta chain. What it binds is unknown. This CDR3 has 15 residues. With V trimmed by 3 bases and J by 5 bases, 10 bases remained unmatched. Germline V gene lookup returns CDR1 SGDLS and CDR2 YYNGEE. Profiling relied on immunoSEQ multiplex PCR, and the TCRdb table lists in-frame clones only, not all of them. The sample includes nearly 1 million clones, around three quarters seen only once; the top ten take about 1.5%. This entry is derived from a study of shared clonotypes between healthy human individuals. Study observations and caveats: Researchers sampled blood only, noting tissue repertoires likely differ.

The sequence was collected from a man in his late teens or twenties in good health. This chain joins TRBV9 and TRBJ2-5; 7 nucleotides agree with TRBD2. Sequencing was performed on memory CD4+ T cells sorted from blood. Specified subset: CD45RA-negative fraction. The CDR3 loop is CASSAGRGPGETQYF. Written as DNA, the CDR3 is TGTGCCAGCAGCGCGGGGAGGGGTCCGGGCGAGACCCAGTACTTC.